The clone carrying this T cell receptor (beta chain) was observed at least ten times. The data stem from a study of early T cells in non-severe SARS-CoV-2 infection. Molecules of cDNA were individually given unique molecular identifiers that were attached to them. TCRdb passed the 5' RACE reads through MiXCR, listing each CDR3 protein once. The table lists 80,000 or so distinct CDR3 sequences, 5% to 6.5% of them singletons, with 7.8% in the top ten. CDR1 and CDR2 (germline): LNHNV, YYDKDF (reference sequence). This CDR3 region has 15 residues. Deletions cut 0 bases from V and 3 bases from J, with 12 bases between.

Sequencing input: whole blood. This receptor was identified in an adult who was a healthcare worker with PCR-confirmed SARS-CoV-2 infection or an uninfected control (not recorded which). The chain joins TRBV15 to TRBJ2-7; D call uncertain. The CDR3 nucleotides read TGTGCCACCAGCAGAGATTCTAGGACGGACTACGAGCAGTACTTC. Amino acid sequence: CATSRDSRTDYEQYF.